These T cell receptor beta chains were read from a single sample in a study of OX40 agonist ivuxolimab in advanced cancers. Sequenced by immunoSEQ multiplex PCR; TCRdb stores in-frame clones only, minus some. The table has some 90,000 clones, 70% to 90% seen once. Source: CD4+ or CD8+ T cells sorted from blood, taken in a trial of the OX40 agonist ivuxolimab. The receptors shown here come from an adult with an advanced solid tumor such as melanoma, head and neck, liver or kidney cancer. CDR3s include the opening cysteine and the closing phenylalanine or tryptophan. The D gene is left open where the match is weak. Only some rows state a clone size, as once, few, many or a class for expanded clones.

TRBJ1-4,TRBD1,TRBV6-6,.,TGTGCCAGCAGTTACCCCTCCAGGGGGGGAGATGAAAAACTGTTTTTT,CASSYPSRGGDEKLFF
TRBJ2-5,.,TRBV5-6,.,TGTGCCAGCAGCTTGGAGGGGCGCCTCGGAGAGACCCAGTACTTC,CASSLEGRLGETQYF
TRBJ2-7,.,TRBV28,.,TGTGCCAGCAGCGCTAATGTGGCCTCACACTACGAGCAGTACTTC,CASSANVASHYEQYF
TRBJ2-4,.,TRBV9,once,TGTGCCAGCAGCGTAGCTGTGGGGGCCAAAAACATTCAGTACTTC,CASSVAVGAKNIQYF
TRBJ1-4,.,TRBV2,.,TGTGCCAGCAGCGCCGGGCACCGCGTGCAAAAACTGTTTTTT,CASSAGHRVQKLFF
TRBJ1-6,.,TRBV5-1,.,TGCGCCAGCAGTTTGACATTAGATTCACCCCTCCACTTT,CASSLTLDSPLHF
TRBJ2-3,.,TRBV7-8,.,TGTGCCAGCAGCTTGTCAGGGGATTTATCTAGCACAGATACGCAGTATTTT,CASSLSGDLSSTDTQYF
TRBJ2-5,.,TRBV19,once,TGTGCCAGTAGTATCGGGGGGACAGGAGGAACCCAGTACTTC,CASSIGGTGGTQYF
TRBJ2-2,TRBD2,TRBV5-1,few,TGCGCCAGCAGCTTGGCCCCAGCGGGAGGGAACACCGGGGAGCTGTTTTTT,CASSLAPAGGNTGELFF
TRBJ2-7,.,TRBV5-1,.,TGCGCCAGCAGCTTGGTCACAGGGAAACCGGGCGAGCAGTACTTC,CASSLVTGKPGEQYF
TRBJ2-5,.,TRBV7-9,.,TGTGCCAGCAGCTTAGCGTACGAGACCCAGTACTTC,CASSLAYETQYF
TRBJ1-1,TRBD1,TRBV7-8,.,TGTGCCAGCAGCAGGGACAGGGTAGACCCTGAAGCTTTCTTT,CASSRDRVDPEAFF
TRBJ1-5,.,TRBV2,.,TGTGCCAGCGGTTGGGGGGCAGGCCAGCCCCAGCATTTT,CASGWGAGQPQHF
TRBJ2-7,TRBD2,TRBV28,.,TGTGCCAGCAGTACTAGCGGGAACTACGAGCAGTACTTC,CASSTSGNYEQYF
TRBJ2-5,TRBD2,TRBV10-3,once,TGTGCCATCAGTGGGCTAGCGGGAGAAGGAGAGACCCAGTACTTC,CAISGLAGEGETQYF
TRBJ2-3,.,TRBV2,.,TGTGCCAGCAGTGTTCGGGAGCTGAGGACAGATACGCAGTATTTT,CASSVRELRTDTQYF
TRBJ1-2,TRBD1,TRBV30,once,TGTGCCTGGACTGACAGGGGGAGTAGCTATGGCTACACCTTC,CAWTDRGSSYGYTF